Listed below are T cell receptor beta chains from one sample, sequenced in a study of T cells after yellow fever vaccination. TCRdb called the 5' RACE reads again in MiXCR, with one record for every CDR3 protein. The repertoire holds hundreds of thousands of distinct CDR3 sequences, with roughly 4% as singletons. The sample here was PBMCs, taken 5 days after the yellow fever booster vaccination. The receptors were gathered from a man aged 18 to 30 who received the YFV17D yellow fever vaccine. The CDR3 runs from the conserved cysteine through the conserved F or W. D genes are given only for firm matches. Only some rows state a clone size, as once, few, many or a class for expanded clones.

size,D,J,V,CDR3,DNA
NA,NA,TRBJ1-5,TRBV18,CASSPPGDYSNQPQHF,TGTGCCAGCTCACCACCCGGTGATTATAGCAATCAGCCCCAGCATTTT
few,NA,TRBJ2-3,TRBV25-1,CASSEIGADTQYF,TGTGCCAGCAGTGAAATTGGGGCAGATACGCAGTATTTT
few,TRBD1,TRBJ1-3,TRBV11-2,CASSNDRGAGNTIYF,TGTGCCAGCAGCAATGACAGGGGAGCTGGAAACACCATATATTTT
NA,TRBD1,TRBJ2-7,TRBV18,CASSPEQGAHFEQYF,TGTGCCAGCTCACCCGAACAGGGGGCGCATTTCGAGCAGTACTTC
few,TRBD1,TRBJ2-3,TRBV6-5,CASSFSGTGGADTQYF,TGTGCCAGCAGTTTCTCTGGGACAGGGGGTGCAGATACGCAGTATTTT
NA,NA,TRBJ1-1,TRBV3-1,CASSQQGYDAFF,TGTGCCAGCAGCCAACAGGGGTATGATGCTTTCTTT
NA,NA,TRBJ1-4,TRBV20-1,CSATSDTEKLFF,TGCAGTGCTACCAGCGATACTGAAAAACTGTTTTTT
many,NA,TRBJ2-3,TRBV4-1,CASSQGPTDTQYF,TGCGCCAGCAGCCAAGGGCCAACAGATACGCAGTATTTT
few,NA,TRBJ2-5,TRBV2,CASSAMTRETQYF,TGTGCCAGCAGTGCTATGACTAGGGAGACCCAGTACTTC
many,TRBD2,TRBJ2-3,TRBV4-1,CASSQEPSGGRDTQYF,TGCGCCAGCAGCCAAGAGCCTAGCGGGGGGAGAGATACGCAGTATTTT